These T cell receptor beta chains were read from a single sample in a study of cytomegalovirus exposure and HLA in healthy donors. TCRdb's copy holds only in-frame clones and misses some; the assay was immunoSEQ multiplex PCR. Of 13,000 to 15,000 clones in the sample, about 60% were seen once. The sample taken for sequencing was PBMCs. The receptor set was obtained from a woman between 50 and 59 years old in good health and CMV-seropositive. Both conserved end residues are part of each CDR3. The D gene is left open where the match is weak. For some rows the clone size is stated as once, few or many, or as a class when expanded; others skip it.

V	J	size	D	DNA	CDR3
TRBV11-2	TRBJ1-1	few	-	TGTGCCAGCAGCTCCTTGACAGGCACCACTGAAGCTTTCTTT	CASSSLTGTTEAFF
TRBV4-3	TRBJ2-7	-	TRBD2	TGCGCCAGCAGCCAAGATTCAGCGGGAGCCCCCTCCGAGCAGTACTTC	CASSQDSAGAPSEQYF
TRBV4-2	TRBJ2-1	medium-sized	TRBD1	TGTGCCAGCAGCCAAGATCCAGGGGGCTCCTACAATGAGCAGTTCTTC	CASSQDPGGSYNEQFF
TRBV7-2	TRBJ2-7	few	TRBD2	TGTGCCAGCAGCACCACCGTAACGGGAGGGTACGAGCAGTACTTC	CASSTTVTGGYEQYF
TRBV7-2	TRBJ2-1	-	-	TGTGCCAGCAGCCCGCAGGTCTTGGGTGAGCAGTTCTTC	CASSPQVLGEQFF
TRBV11-3	TRBJ2-2	-	TRBD2	TGTGCCAGCAGTCCGGGACTAGCCCTCGGGGAGCTGTTTTTT	CASSPGLALGELFF
TRBV29-1	TRBJ2-5	-	-	TGCAGCGTTGGCTGGCAGGGAGAGACCCAGTACTTC	CSVGWQGETQYF
TRBV6-5	TRBJ1-2	few	-	TGTGCCAGCAGTTACTCGAAGTTCCAGGCGCCATACTTC	CASSYSKFQAPYF
TRBV28	TRBJ1-2	-	-	TGTGCCAGCAGTACCTCGACAGTTTACTATGGCTACACCTTC	CASSTSTVYYGYTF
TRBV11-2	TRBJ2-4	-	-	TGTGCCAGCAGCCGAGGGTCGGAGAAAAACATTCAGTACTTC	CASSRGSEKNIQYF
TRBV4-3	TRBJ1-5	once	-	TGCGCCAGCAGCCAAGAGCTGGGACTGAATCAGCCCCAGCATTTT	CASSQELGLNQPQHF
TRBV6-1	TRBJ2-7	-	-	TGTGCCAGCAGTGAATCACCAGGGGCCCACTACGAGCAGTACTTC	CASSESPGAHYEQYF
TRBV7-8	TRBJ1-2	-	TRBD1	TGTGCCAGCAGCCCCATGGGACAGGGAGTCTATGGCTACACCTTC	CASSPMGQGVYGYTF
TRBV5-1	TRBJ1-2	-	TRBD1	TGCGCCAGCAGCTTGGGGACAGGGCATGGCTACACCTTC	CASSLGTGHGYTF
TRBV7-2	TRBJ1-1	-	-	TGTGCCAGCACCAACGGCGGGGTACGCACTGAAGCTTTCTTT	CASTNGGVRTEAFF
TRBV9	TRBJ1-3	-	-	TGTGCCAGCAGCGCAGTGGTAGGAAACACCATATATTTT	CASSAVVGNTIYF
TRBV29-1	TRBJ1-1	-	-	TGCAGCGTTTCCCGGCGGTGGACTGAAGCTTTCTTT	CSVSRRWTEAFF
TRBV4-3	TRBJ1-4	-	-	TGCGCCAGCAGCCAAGGGAGGGTATCTAATGAAAAACTGTTTTTT	CASSQGRVSNEKLFF
TRBV6-1	TRBJ2-3	-	TRBD2	TGTGCCAGCAGGGCAGCGGGAGTAGATACGCAGTATTTT	CASRAAGVDTQYF
TRBV10-3	TRBJ1-2	few	TRBD1	TGTGCCATCAGTGACCGGGACAGGGGGAACTATGGCTACACCTTC	CAISDRDRGNYGYTF
TRBV19	TRBJ1-5	once	-	TGTGCCAGTTCACAGGAGAGGAATCAGCCCCAGCATTTT	CASSQERNQPQHF
TRBV5-1	TRBJ2-1	once	-	TGCGCCAGCAGCTTGGTTTCCGAGGGAGAGGAGTTCTTC	CASSLVSEGEEFF
TRBV4-1	TRBJ2-3	-	-	TGCGCCAGCAGCCAAGATTACGGGAGAGGAGATACGCAGTATTTT	CASSQDYGRGDTQYF
TRBV5-1	TRBJ1-2	-	-	TGCGCCAGCAGCTTGAAGCGAGGAGGCTACACCTTC	CASSLKRGGYTF
TRBV30	TRBJ2-1	-	-	TGTGCCTGGAGTGGGCCCGGGTCGAAGCAGTTCTTC	CAWSGPGSKQFF
TRBV2	TRBJ2-6	-	TRBD1	TGTGCCAGCAGTGAGACTACAGGGGCGTTCTCTGGGGCCAACGTCCTGACTTTC	CASSETTGAFSGANVLTF
TRBV4-3	TRBJ1-3	-	-	TGCGCCAGCAGCCAAGCCCACGACGTCGGGTCTGGAAACACCATATATTTT	CASSQAHDVGSGNTIYF
TRBV5-1	TRBJ2-4	-	-	TGCGCCAGCGCGGGTATTTTTAACATTCAGTACTTC	CASAGIFNIQYF
TRBV10-3	TRBJ1-1	-	TRBD1	TGTGCCATCAGTGAGAAAGGGGGCAACACTGAAGCTTTCTTT	CAISEKGGNTEAFF
TRBV13	TRBJ1-2	-	-	TGTGCCAGCAGCTTAGGACGCCGGTTGGACACCTTC	CASSLGRRLDTF
TRBV4-2	TRBJ1-4	-	TRBD1	TGTGCCAGCAGCCAAGAGGGACAGGGAGGGGAAAAACTGTTTTTT	CASSQEGQGGEKLFF
TRBV15	TRBJ2-7	-	-	TGTGCCACCAGCTTGCTAGCTCGCGAGCAGTACTTC	CATSLLAREQYF
TRBV7-2	TRBJ1-1	-	-	TGTGCCAGCAGCTTCCCTTCGTTAGAAGAAGCTTTCTTT	CASSFPSLEEAFF
TRBV29-1	TRBJ2-7	-	TRBD2	TGCAGCGCCACCCCGGGACTAGCGGGACTCAACGAGCAGTACTTC	CSATPGLAGLNEQYF
TRBV25-1	TRBJ2-3	-	-	TGTGCCAGTACCCCCGGGGATACGCAGTATTTT	CASTPGDTQYF
TRBV4-2	TRBJ2-7	-	-	TGTGCCAGCAGCCAAGATTTGGGGCCATCCTACGAGCAGTACTTC	CASSQDLGPSYEQYF
TRBV29-1	TRBJ2-3	-	TRBD2	TGCAGCGGGGGGGGACTAGCGGGACCCACAGATACGCAGTATTTT	CSGGGLAGPTDTQYF
TRBV6-4	TRBJ1-4	large	-	TGTGCCAGCCTTGCAAGAGGTCGGGCAACTAATGAAAAACTGTTTTTT	CASLARGRATNEKLFF
TRBV4-1	TRBJ2-7	-	-	TGCGCCAGCAGCCAAGATGGAGGTAACCCGTACGAGCAGTACTTC	CASSQDGGNPYEQYF
TRBV2	TRBJ1-5	-	-	TGTGCCAGCAGTGATCCTGGGAATGACCAGGGGTATAGCAATCAGCCCCAGCATTTT	CASSDPGNDQGYSNQPQHF
TRBV25-1	TRBJ1-1	once	-	TGTGCCAGCAGTGAATGGGCAGCGAACACTGAAGCTTTCTTT	CASSEWAANTEAFF
TRBV6-6	TRBJ2-7	few	-	TGTGCCAGCAGCAACGGAGGGTACGAGCAGTACTTC	CASSNGGYEQYF
TRBV29-1	TRBJ2-1	-	-	TGCAGCGCGGAACTACTAGTTAGCAATGAGCAGTTCTTC	CSAELLVSNEQFF
TRBV6-1	TRBJ1-1	few	-	TGTGCCGTCAAACACGCCGGGTTTGAAGCTTTCTTT	CAVKHAGFEAFF
TRBV5-6	TRBJ2-5	few	-	TGTGCCAGCAGCCGTGAAACCGGTCCACGGGAGACCCAGTACTTC	CASSRETGPRETQYF
TRBV20-1	TRBJ1-1	-	-	TGCAGTGCAACAGGGCACACTGAAGCTTTCTTT	CSATGHTEAFF
TRBV6-5	TRBJ1-2	once	-	TGTGCCAGCGGCTTCGGCCCGGGAAGGGGCTACACCTTC	CASGFGPGRGYTF
TRBV18	TRBJ2-7	-	TRBD1	TGTGCCAGCTCACCGCGGGACAGGGGGGTCGAGCAGTACTTC	CASSPRDRGVEQYF
TRBV5-4	TRBJ2-5	-	TRBD2	TGTGCCAGCAGCTTTAAAGGGAGGGCGGGTGAGACCCAGTACTTC	CASSFKGRAGETQYF
TRBV29-1	TRBJ1-1	-	-	TGCAGCGTCAAGGACAGACTGAACACTGAAGCTTTCTTT	CSVKDRLNTEAFF
TRBV29-1	TRBJ2-3	-	TRBD1	TGCAGCGTCTCACTACGGGACAGGGGAAAAGATACGCAGTATTTT	CSVSLRDRGKDTQYF
TRBV5-1	TRBJ2-5	-	-	TGCGCCAGCAGCTTGCGAGGAGGATCGGAGACCCAGTACTTC	CASSLRGGSETQYF
TRBV20-1	TRBJ1-2	-	-	TGCAGTGCTACAGGGGATGGCTACACCTTC	CSATGDGYTF